This entry concerns a single T cell receptor beta chain. As processed by the authors: Reference gene primer amplification gave nucleated cell count estimates. The data were produced by immunoSEQ multiplex PCR, yet TCRdb's version contains in-frame clones alone and is incomplete. The V and J calls and clone size were taken over from that table, and D and trimming were inferred from the DNA. This sample has approximately 400,000 clones; more than 70% occur once, and the top ten carry around 1.3%. This record belongs to a study of blood T cell repertoires in COVID-19. Study in general: Sites across the United States, Italy and Spain contributed samples from acute and convalescent COVID-19. PBMCs, B-cell-depleted T cells, or T cells provided the cDNA or gDNA that made up the material.

The germline V gene has CDR1 LNHNV and CDR2 YYDKDF (reference sequence). This CDR3 contains 14 residues. The J segment lost 5 bases and the V segment lost 2 bases, leaving 5 bases of the junction unmatched. The sequenced sample consisted of peripheral blood. The chain employs TRBV15 and TRBJ1-2; 7 bases line up with TRBD1. The TCR originated in a man aged 40-49 years with acute or convalescent COVID-19. The CDR3 is CATSRTGEGYGYTF. The CDR3 DNA follows: TGTGCCACCAGCAGAACAGGGGAAGGATATGGCTACACCTTC.